This is a list of T cell receptor beta chains from one sample in a study of T cell responses to AZD1222 COVID-19 vaccine. Generated by immunoSEQ multiplex PCR, the TCRdb table keeps only in-frame clones and is missing some. The sample holds about 99,000 clones, about 92% seen once. The sample was peripheral blood, taken on day 0 of AZD1222 vaccination. These receptors originate from an adult in good health. CDR3s include the opening cysteine and the closing phenylalanine or tryptophan. Each record gives: J gene, V gene, D gene, clone size, CDR3 DNA, CDR3 protein. The D gene is left open where the match is weak. The size entry is marked missing in some rows and otherwise reads once, few, many or a size class.

TRBJ1-3	TRBV7-9	-	-	TGTGCCAGCAGCTTATCGGGACGGCCCTCCTCTGGAAACACCATATATTTT	CASSLSGRPSSGNTIYF
TRBJ1-2	TRBV7-2	-	-	TGTGCCAGCAGCCACGACATGAGTGGCAACTATGGCTACACCTTC	CASSHDMSGNYGYTF
TRBJ2-3	TRBV9	TRBD2	-	TGTGCCAGCAGCACGGGACTAGCGTACACAGATACGCAGTATTTT	CASSTGLAYTDTQYF
TRBJ2-2	TRBV9	-	-	TGTGCCAGCAGCGTGAGGACAGCCGCCGGGGAGCTGTTTTTT	CASSVRTAAGELFF
TRBJ1-4	TRBV5-1	TRBD1	-	TGCGCCAGCAGCAAGGGACAGGGTGGAGAAAAACTGTTTTTT	CASSKGQGGEKLFF
TRBJ1-5	TRBV6-5	-	-	TGTGCCAGCAGTTACTCGGTTAATCAGCCCCAGCATTTT	CASSYSVNQPQHF
TRBJ2-2	TRBV11-3	-	-	TGTGCCAGCAGCTACCGAGAAACCGGGGAGCTGTTTTTT	CASSYRETGELFF
TRBJ1-3	TRBV15	-	-	TGTGCCACGAGGGCTAGTGGAAACACCATATATTTT	CATRASGNTIYF
TRBJ2-1	TRBV10-3	TRBD2	-	TGTGCCATCAGTGGGACTAGCGGGGGGGCCGGTGAGCAGTTCTTC	CAISGTSGGAGEQFF
TRBJ2-7	TRBV7-8	TRBD2	-	TGTGCCAGCAGCTTAGCGGCGACTAGCGGGGGACACTACGAGCAGTACTTC	CASSLAATSGGHYEQYF
TRBJ2-1	TRBV27	-	-	TGTGCCAGCAGTTTCGGAGGGGATGGCAATGAGCAGTTCTTC	CASSFGGDGNEQFF
TRBJ1-4	TRBV27	-	-	TGTGCCAGCAGGGGGGGTGGTGAAAAACTGTTTTTT	CASRGGGEKLFF
TRBJ1-4	TRBV20-1	-	-	TGCAGTGCTAGAGTGGGTGAAAAACTGTTTTTT	CSARVGEKLFF
TRBJ1-5	TRBV7-9	TRBD1	-	TGTGCCAGCAGTCCACAGGGGGCAATCAATCAGCCCCAGCATTTT	CASSPQGAINQPQHF
TRBJ1-2	TRBV6-5	TRBD1	-	TGTGCCAGCAGGCAAGGACAGGGGGGGACCTATGGCTACACCTTC	CASRQGQGGTYGYTF
TRBJ2-2	TRBV7-9	-	-	TGTGCCAGCAGCGGACAGAAACGAGGCACCGGGGAGCTGTTTTTT	CASSGQKRGTGELFF
TRBJ2-3	TRBV19	TRBD2	-	TGTGCCAGTAGTAGCCCCCCAAGCGGGAGTGCCTATACGCAGTATTTT	CASSSPPSGSAYTQYF
TRBJ2-3	TRBV29-1	TRBD1	-	TGCAGCGCAGGACAGGGGACAGATACGCAGTATTTT	CSAGQGTDTQYF
TRBJ1-2	TRBV19	-	-	TGTGCCAGTAGTACCCTCCCGAAACAAGGGAGGGGCTACACCTTC	CASSTLPKQGRGYTF
TRBJ1-3	TRBV28	-	-	TGTGCCAGCAGTTCCCCCGGGGGAGGCTCTGGAAACACCATATATTTT	CASSSPGGGSGNTIYF
TRBJ2-1	TRBV15	TRBD2	-	TGTGCCACCAGCAGAGATCTAGCGGGACCACACAATGAGCAGTTCTTC	CATSRDLAGPHNEQFF
TRBJ2-7	TRBV30	-	-	TGTGCCTGGAGTGTTAAGGTTTCTCGGGTGGACGAGCAGTACTTC	CAWSVKVSRVDEQYF
TRBJ2-2	TRBV5-5	-	-	TGTGCCAGCAGCTTGGCCGTGTACACCGGGGAGCTGTTTTTT	CASSLAVYTGELFF
TRBJ2-4	TRBV14	-	-	TGTGCCAGCAGCCAAGACGTCCGCGGGTACATTCAGTACTTC	CASSQDVRGYIQYF
TRBJ2-5	TRBV12-3/TRBV12-4	-	-	TGTGCCAGCAGCACCAACCCCGGGACTGTTTGGTACTTC	CASSTNPGTVWYF
TRBJ1-5	TRBV7-2	-	-	TGTGCCAGCAGCTGGATCCCCGGGCCCCAGCATTTT	CASSWIPGPQHF
TRBJ1-3	TRBV4-1	-	-	TGCGCCAGCAGCCCTGCGGGGGGGAGCTCTGGAAACACCATATATTTT	CASSPAGGSSGNTIYF
TRBJ2-7	TRBV10-3	-	-	TGTGCCATCAGTGAAAGAGGCGAGCAGTACTTC	CAISERGEQYF
TRBJ1-5	TRBV2	-	-	TGTGCCAGCAGTGAACGGACAGGCAATCAGCCCCAGCATTTT	CASSERTGNQPQHF
TRBJ1-1	TRBV18	-	once	TGTGCCAGCTCACCACCGAGGGAATTTCTGAACACTGAAGCTTTCTTT	CASSPPREFLNTEAFF
TRBJ2-3	TRBV12-5	-	-	TGTGCTAGTGGTTCGTCAGGGACAGATACGCAGTATTTT	CASGSSGTDTQYF
TRBJ1-1	TRBV11-2	-	-	TGTGCCAGCAGCGTTACAGGAGGAACTGAAGCTTTCTTT	CASSVTGGTEAFF
TRBJ2-1	TRBV19	TRBD2	once	TGTGCCAGTAGTCTTGGGACTAGCGGAGTGAATGAGCAGTTCTTC	CASSLGTSGVNEQFF
TRBJ1-1	TRBV6-2/TRBV6-3	-	-	TGTGCCAGCAGTTTTCGACGTACTGAAGCTTTCTTT	CASSFRRTEAFF
TRBJ1-5	TRBV15	TRBD1	-	TGTGCCACCAGCAGAGTCACAGGGGGGAATCAGCCCCAGCATTTT	CATSRVTGGNQPQHF
TRBJ2-2	TRBV12-5	-	-	TGTGCTAGTAAACGTAGCGGTTCGGCCGGGGAGCTGTTTTTT	CASKRSGSAGELFF
TRBJ2-5	TRBV3-1/TRBV3-2	-	-	TGTGCCAGCAGCCAAGGGGGATTCCAAGAGACCCAGTACTTC	CASSQGGFQETQYF
TRBJ2-3	TRBV19	TRBD1	-	TGTGCCAGTAGCCTGACAGGGGGCTCTCAGGCAGATACGCAGTATTTT	CASSLTGGSQADTQYF
TRBJ2-7	TRBV5-6	TRBD2	-	TGTGCCAGCAGCTTGGTGGCGGGAGGTAGGGAGCAGTACTTC	CASSLVAGGREQYF
TRBJ1-2	TRBV27	TRBD1	-	TGTGCCAGCAGCCCGCGGACGGGACAGGGGCTGCGTTCGGGTGGCTACACCTTC	CASSPRTGQGLRSGGYTF
TRBJ2-7	TRBV3-1/TRBV3-2	-	-	TGTGCCAGCAGTCGGACCGTTTGGTACGAGCAGTACTTC	CASSRTVWYEQYF
TRBJ1-6	TRBV7-3	TRBD1	-	TGTGCCAGCAGCTTTTCGGGACAGGGGAATTCACCCCTCCACTTT	CASSFSGQGNSPLHF
TRBJ1-1	TRBV7-2	-	-	TGTGCCAGCAGCCCCCAGGTGGGGGTCACTGAAGCTTTCTTT	CASSPQVGVTEAFF
TRBJ2-7	TRBV5-1	-	-	TGCGCCAGCAGCTTGGGGGACCACTCCTACGAGCAGTACTTC	CASSLGDHSYEQYF
TRBJ1-5	TRBV15	TRBD1	-	TGTGCCACCAGCACGGGACAGTACAATCAGCCCCAGCATTTT	CATSTGQYNQPQHF
TRBJ2-6	TRBV6-5	-	-	TGTGCCAGCAGTTTACTGGGGGCGGCTGGGGCCAACGTCCTGACTTTC	CASSLLGAAGANVLTF
TRBJ2-1	TRBV9	TRBD2	-	TGTGCCAGCAGCGGACCAGCGGGAGTGGAGACCAATGAGCAGTTCTTC	CASSGPAGVETNEQFF
TRBJ1-3	TRBV29-1	TRBD1	-	TGCAGCGTTGATGGACAGGGGGCCTCTGGAAACACCATATATTTT	CSVDGQGASGNTIYF
TRBJ1-2	TRBV29-1	-	-	TGCAGCGCTGGCGCGGGGGGCGCGGAGGGCTACACCTTC	CSAGAGGAEGYTF
TRBJ1-6	TRBV3-1/TRBV3-2	TRBD1	-	TGTGCCAGCAGCCCGACCAGGGGGCTTAATTCACCCCTCCACTTT	CASSPTRGLNSPLHF